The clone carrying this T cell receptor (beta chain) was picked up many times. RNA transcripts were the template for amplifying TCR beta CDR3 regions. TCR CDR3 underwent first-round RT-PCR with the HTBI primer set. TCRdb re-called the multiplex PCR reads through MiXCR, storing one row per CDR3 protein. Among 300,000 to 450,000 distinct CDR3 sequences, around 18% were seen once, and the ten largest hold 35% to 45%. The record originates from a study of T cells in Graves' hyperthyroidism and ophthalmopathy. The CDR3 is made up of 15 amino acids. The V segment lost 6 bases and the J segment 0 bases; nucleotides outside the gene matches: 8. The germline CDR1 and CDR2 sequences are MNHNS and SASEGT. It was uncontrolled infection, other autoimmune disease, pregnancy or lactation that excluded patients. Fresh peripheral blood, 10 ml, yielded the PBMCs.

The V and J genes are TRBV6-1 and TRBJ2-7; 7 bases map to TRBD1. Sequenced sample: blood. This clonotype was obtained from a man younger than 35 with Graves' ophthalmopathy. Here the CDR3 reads CASRGEGQFSYEQYF. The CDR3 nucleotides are TGTGCCAGCAGGGGAGAGGGACAGTTCTCCTACGAGCAGTACTTC.